These 29 T cell receptor beta chains share one sample of origin, sequenced in a study of OX40 agonist ivuxolimab in advanced cancers. The data were produced by immunoSEQ multiplex PCR, yet TCRdb's version contains in-frame clones alone and is incomplete. The table has approximately 69,000 clones, about 89% seen once. The material sequenced was CD4+ or CD8+ T cells sorted from blood, taken in a trial of the OX40 agonist ivuxolimab. The origin of the receptors is an adult with an advanced solid tumor such as melanoma, head and neck, liver or kidney cancer.

The V gene is TRBV6-1, the J gene TRBJ2-1; D gene unclear. Trimming removed 0 bases from V and 3 bases from J, with 15 bases in between. Germline-derived CDR1 and CDR2 are MNHNS and SASEGT. There are 17 residues in the CDR3. The CDR3 DNA is TGTGCCAGCAGTGAAGCGCTAGGTAGGAAGGGCTACAATGAGCAGTTCTTC. This gives the protein CASSEALGRKGYNEQFF.

This chain links TRBV7-3 with TRBJ2-1, with a possible D match to TRBD1 (5 bases). V lost 5 bases and J lost 9, with 14 bases in between. The CDR3 runs 13 residues. Per the germline V gene, CDR1 is SGHTA and CDR2 is FQGTGA. CDR3 protein: CASSPLRGGEQFF. DNA for the CDR3: TGTGCCAGCAGCCCGCTTAGGGGCGGTGAGCAGTTCTTC.

This clone was seen once. The CDR3 reads CASSVGKSRISGNTIYF. CDR3 nucleotides: TGTGCCAGCAGCGTAGGTAAGAGCAGGATCTCTGGAAACACCATATATTTT. The rearrangement links TRBV9 to TRBJ1-3; no firm D call. Trimming shortened V by 0 bases and J by 0 bases, and 13 bases separated the two germline ends. Germline CDR1 SGDLS, CDR2 YYNGEE. This CDR3 is built from 17 residues.

V usage is TRBV7-2 and J usage is TRBJ2-5; 8 nucleotides align to TRBD1. The CDR3 is 13 residues long. CDR1 SGHTA and CDR2 FQGNSA come from the germline V gene. The ends lost 3 bases at V and 7 bases at J; junction bases unmatched: 4. CDR3 sequence: CASSLDRAGTQYF. The DNA of the CDR3 is TGTGCCAGCAGCTTGGACAGGGCAGGGACCCAGTACTTC.

This sequence joins TRBV6-6 and TRBJ1-4, with D hard to call. The CDR3 sequence is 16 residues long. Germline CDR1 reads MNHNY; CDR2 reads SVGAGI (reference sequence). V was shortened by 5 bases and J by 0 bases, with 13 bases between the two germline ends. Here the CDR3 reads CASSAGSTTTNEKLFF. The CDR3 region has the DNA TGTGCCAGCAGTGCCGGATCGACCACAACTAATGAAAAACTGTTTTTT.

The chain couples TRBV6-5 to TRBJ1-4, with 7 positions matching TRBD1. V shed 5 bases, J shed 4 bases, and the junction held 4 bases outside the gene matches. This CDR3 has 14 residues. Looked up from germline, CDR1 is MNHEY and CDR2 is SVGAGI. The CDR3 loop is CASSRTGNNEKLFF. CDR3 coding DNA: TGTGCCAGCAGTAGGACAGGAAATAATGAAAAACTGTTTTTT.

This clone was seen just once. CDR3 nucleotide sequence: TGTGCCAGCAGCCCCCAGGGGGGCAGCTCCTACGAGCAGTACTTC. Protein: CASSPQGGSSYEQYF. V usage is TRBV7-2 and J usage is TRBJ2-7; D possibly corresponds to TRBD1 (7 bases). V was trimmed by 5 bases and J by 0 bases, leaving 14 bases between them. The CDR3 consists of 15 residues. The germline CDR1 and CDR2 sequences are SGHTA and FQGNSA.

The chain has TRBV11-2 and TRBJ2-7; D gene uncertain. The CDR3 is 11 residues long. Per germline, CDR1 SGHAT and CDR2 FQNNGV. Trimming took 2 bases from V and 3 from J, leaving 2 bases between them. The CDR3 protein is CASSLYYEQYF. As DNA, the CDR3 is TGTGCCAGCAGCTTATACTACGAGCAGTACTTC.

The chain couples TRBV5-1 to TRBJ1-5; D is uncertain. This CDR3 contains 12 residues. CDR1 is SGHRS, CDR2 YFSETQ, per germline. Trimming took off 0 bases at V and 11 bases at J, with 9 bases between the two ends. The CDR3 region is CASSLGWGTQHF. Here the CDR3 DNA reads TGCGCCAGCAGCTTGGGTTGGGGTACCCAGCATTTT. Drawing the rest from reference TRBV5-1 and TRBJ1-5, the complete variable domain is KAGVTQTPRYLIKTRGQQVTLSCSPISGHRSVSWYQQTPGQGLQFLFEYFSETQRNKGNFPGRFSGRQFSNSRSEMNVSTLELGDSALYLCASSLGWGTQHFGDGTRLSIL.

The rearrangement joins TRBV7-2 to TRBJ2-2; D gene uncertain. CDR1 is SGHTA and CDR2 is FQGNSA in the germline V gene. V shed 0 bases and J shed 4 bases, with 3 bases lying between them. The CDR3 is 13 amino acids. Here the CDR3 DNA reads TGTGCCAGCAGCTTAGCAGGCACCGGGGAGCTGTTTTTT. It translates to CASSLAGTGELFF.

The rearrangement joins TRBV19 to TRBJ1-1; D ambiguous. V was trimmed by 5 bases and J by 1 base, leaving 8 bases between them. The CDR3 consists of 13 residues. Looked up from germline, CDR1 is LNHDA and CDR2 is SQIVND (reference sequence). In DNA form, the CDR3 reads TGTGCCAGTAGTCCGGCCACGAACACTGAAGCTTTCTTT. The encoded protein is CASSPATNTEAFF.

This clone showed up just a few times. J is TRBJ2-1 and V is TRBV29-1; D possibly matches TRBD1 or TRBD2 (5 bases each). V was cut by 4 bases and J by 7 bases, with 11 bases left in between. This CDR3 region has 12 residues. The germline V gene has CDR1 SQVTM and CDR2 ANQGSEA. CDR3 residues: CSVVRGGNEQFF. In DNA, the CDR3 is TGCAGCGTTGTTAGGGGCGGGAATGAGCAGTTCTTC.

The sample holds one count of this clone. This rearrangement joins TRBV14 to TRBJ2-7, with D possibly called TRBD1 or TRBD2 (5 bases each). The CDR3 extends over 13 amino acids. V dropped 4 bases and J dropped 0 bases, with 7 bases sitting between them. CDR1 is SGHDN and CDR2 is FVKESK in the germline V gene. The CDR3 here is CASSLGTSYEQYF. In DNA form, the CDR3 reads TGTGCCAGCAGCCTAGGGACCTCCTACGAGCAGTACTTC.

The rearrangement links TRBV5-5 to TRBJ2-1; D possibly corresponds to TRBD2 (6 bases). The CDR3 spans 15 residues. V dropped 4 bases and J dropped 1 base, with 12 bases sitting between them. CDR1 is SGHKS, CDR2 YYEKEE, per germline (reference sequence). The CDR3 DNA follows: TGTGCCAGCAGCACAAGACTAGTATCCTACAATGAGCAGTTCTTC. Protein sequence: CASSTRLVSYNEQFF. Complete variable domain (other parts from reference TRBV5-5 and TRBJ2-1): DAGVTQSPTHLIKTRGQQVTLRCSPISGHKSVSWYQQVLGQGPQFIFQYYEKEERGRGNFPDRFSARQFPNYSSELNVNALLLGDSALYLCASSTRLVSYNEQFFGPGTRLTVL.

This chain uses TRBV19 with TRBJ2-7; a possible D gene is TRBD2 (6 bases). Germline V gene data show CDR1 as LNHDA and CDR2 as SQIVND (reference sequence). The V end lost 6 bases, the J end lost 2 bases, and 11 bases lay between the germline ends. The CDR3 is 13 residues long. CDR3 region: CASRSGGTYEQYF. The CDR3 bases are TGTGCCAGTAGATCTGGGGGGACCTACGAGCAGTACTTC.

A word on this clone: The junction shows a germline mismatch at one end, possibly a read error. The V call is TRBV7-7, the J call TRBJ2-3, with no clear D. The CDR3 has 15 residues. The V gene's germline CDR1 is SSHAT and CDR2 FNYEAQ (reference sequence). The CDR3 spells CASSLGSGVTDTQYF. The CDR3 DNA reads as TGTGCTAGCAGCTTAGGATCTGGCGTCACAGATACGCAGTATTTT.

This CDR3 reads CASSFSSDTQYF. The CDR3, as DNA: TGCGCCAGCAGCTTTAGTTCAGATACGCAGTATTTT. This chain uses TRBV5-1 with TRBJ2-3; D not certain. Trimming pared 2 bases from V and 4 bases from J, leaving 5 bases between. Looked up from germline, CDR1 is SGHRS and CDR2 is YFSETQ. The CDR3 contains 12 residues.

The chain couples TRBV9 to TRBJ2-7; perhaps TRBD2 as D (6 bases). Germline loops: CDR1 SGDLS, CDR2 YYNGEE. V was cut by 0 bases and J by 9 bases, with 13 bases left in between. This CDR3 has 13 residues. The CDR3, as DNA: TGTGCCAGCAGCGTAGAGGATAGAGCGGGGCAGTACTTC. Translating it yields CASSVEDRAGQYF.

This clone was detected only a few times. This chain uses TRBV19 with TRBJ1-5; no clear D gene. Germline lookup yields CDR1 LNHDA and CDR2 SQIVND (reference sequence). V was pared by 5 bases and J by 2 bases, with 10 bases between. The CDR3 length is 14 residues. The CDR3 here is CASSVGWGNQPQHF. The CDR3 coding sequence is TGTGCCAGTAGTGTGGGCTGGGGCAATCAGCCCCAGCATTTT.

The chain is built from TRBV10-1 and TRBJ2-5, with D possibly being TRBD1 (5 bases). The CDR3 runs to 13 residues. The germline V and J ends were trimmed by 6 bases and 1 base, with 9 bases remaining between them. The germline gives CDR1 WNHNN, CDR2 SYGVQD (reference sequence). Here the CDR3 DNA reads TGCGCCAGCAGCACAGGTATCCAAGAGACCCAGTACTTC. Translation gives CASSTGIQETQYF.

The V call is TRBV7-3, the J call TRBJ1-1, with no clear D. The germline V gene encodes CDR1 SGHTA and CDR2 FQGTGA. The CDR3 runs to 15 residues. Trimming cost V 4 bases and J 3 bases, with 15 bases left between them. CDR3: CASSSRGVDDTEAFF. The CDR3 DNA follows: TGTGCCAGCAGCTCCCGTGGGGTAGACGACACTGAAGCTTTCTTT.

The V and J genes are TRBV18 and TRBJ2-7; 13 nucleotides match TRBD2. The CDR3 sequence is 15 residues long. V gave up 6 bases and J gave up 2 bases; unmatched junction bases: 4. CDR1 and CDR2 from the germline V gene are KGHSH and LQKENI. CDR3 DNA sequence: TGTGCCAGCTCCCCCGGACTAGCGGGAGCCTACGAGCAGTACTTC. Amino acid sequence: CASSPGLAGAYEQYF.

This chain links TRBV6-5 with TRBJ2-7; 7 nucleotides align to TRBD1. Germline values: CDR1 MNHEY, CDR2 SVGAGI. The CDR3 length is 15 residues. The trim removed 6 bases at V and 3 bases at J, leaving 11 bases unmatched. In DNA form, the CDR3 reads TGTGCCAGCAGGGGATTACAGGGGAGTCGCTACGAGCAGTACTTC. It is translated as CASRGLQGSRYEQYF.

V usage is TRBV2 and J usage is TRBJ2-6; possible D gene TRBD2, 6 bases. Germline V gives CDR1 SNHLY, CDR2 FYNNEI. The length of the CDR3 is 20 residues. Trimming left V 8 bases short and J 2 bases short, with 28 bases between. The CDR3 DNA reads as TGTGCCAGCTTCCCGCGGGGCGGGGCTAGGACCCCTCCTGGGGCCAACGTCCTGACTTTC. It yields the protein CASFPRGGARTPPGANVLTF. The full variable domain, rest sourced from reference TRBV2 and TRBJ2-6, is EPEVTQTPSHQVTQMGQEVILRCVPISNHLYFYWYRQILGQKVEFLVSFYNNEISEKSEIFDDQFSVERPDGSNFTLKIRSTKLEDSAMYFCASFPRGGARTPPGANVLTFGAGSRLTVL.

The chain joins TRBV28 to TRBJ1-3, with D hard to call. Germline CDR1 MDHEN, CDR2 SYDVKM. The CDR3 totals 16 residues. V lost 3 bases and J 5 bases, leaving 17 bases between the germline ends. CDR3 in amino acids: CASSFGFVTRRNTIYF. The CDR3 coding sequence is TGTGCCAGCAGTTTTGGGTTTGTGACACGGCGAAACACCATATATTTT.

This clone was recorded once. The V call is TRBV7-3, the J call TRBJ2-3, with D hard to call. CDR3 length: 14 amino acids. Germline values: CDR1 SGHTA, CDR2 FQGTGA. V lost 0 bases to trimming and J lost 5 bases, with 9 bases between them. CDR3 protein: CASSLTFGKDTQYF. The CDR3 bases are TGTGCCAGCAGCTTAACGTTCGGAAAAGATACGCAGTATTTT.

This chain joins TRBV5-1 and TRBJ2-3; D is possibly TRBD1 or TRBD2 (5 bases each). This CDR3 comprises 15 residues. Germline V CDR1 and CDR2: SGHRS, YFSETQ. The germline V and J ends were trimmed by 8 bases and 2 bases, with 18 bases remaining between them. The CDR3: CASVTGPGLTDTQYF. CDR3 in DNA: TGCGCCAGTGTAACGGGACCAGGACTCACAGATACGCAGTATTTT.

The chain carries TRBV14 and TRBJ2-1; 7 nucleotides match TRBD2. This CDR3 spans 12 amino acids. Per the germline V gene, CDR1 is SGHDN and CDR2 is FVKESK. V gave up 5 bases and J gave up 16 bases; unmatched junction bases: 11. The CDR3 region has the DNA TGTGCCAGCAGCGAGAGTTGGGACTACCGTTTCTTC. Protein sequence: CASSESWDYRFF.

This chain links TRBV19 with TRBJ1-2; 7 nucleotides agree with TRBD1. The V and J ends lost 1 base and 0 bases, in that order; junction bases with no gene match: 2. Germline CDR1 is LNHDA and CDR2 is SQIVND (reference sequence). The CDR3 loop spans 15 amino acids. The chain's CDR3 is CASSIGGTANYGYTF. The CDR3 nucleotides are TGTGCCAGTAGTATAGGGGGGACAGCTAACTATGGCTACACCTTC.